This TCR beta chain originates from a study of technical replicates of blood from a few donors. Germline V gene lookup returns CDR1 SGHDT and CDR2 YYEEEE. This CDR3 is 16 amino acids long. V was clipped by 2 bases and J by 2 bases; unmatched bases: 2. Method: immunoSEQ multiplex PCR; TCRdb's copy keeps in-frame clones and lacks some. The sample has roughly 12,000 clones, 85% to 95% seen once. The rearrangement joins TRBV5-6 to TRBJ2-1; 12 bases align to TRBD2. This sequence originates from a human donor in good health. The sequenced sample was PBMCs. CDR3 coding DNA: TGTGCCAGCAGCTTTCTAGCGGGGGGGACCTACAATGAGCAGTTCTTC. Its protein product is CASSFLAGGTYNEQFF.